This TCR beta chain stems from a study of long-term antiretroviral therapy in people with HIV. Study-level findings and limits: HIV repertoires spanned tighter CDR3 length ranges than controls did.

There was at least one pre-ART PBMC sample for each donor, plus at least two post-ART PBMC samples. This clone was seen more than once but under ten times. Its specificity is not known. This CDR3 has 16 amino acids. Germline CDR1 reads LGHNA; CDR2 reads YSLEER. V was pared by 0 bases and J by 6 bases, with 17 bases between. The assay used was immunoSEQ (version v3.0), run at survey level. Sequencing aimed at 40,000-50,000 T-cell genomes per sample. Profiled with immunoSEQ multiplex PCR; TCRdb holds only in-frame clones, not every one. The top ten clones hold 2% to 2.5% of a sample with fewer than 25,000 clones, roughly 94% of them seen once.

The sequence was collected from a woman aged 45-60 years with HIV. The specimen comprised unsorted PBMCs, sampled roughly 5.1 years after starting antiretroviral therapy. V and J are TRBV4-3 and TRBJ1-2; D might be TRBD1 (6 bases). The CDR3 DNA is TGCGCCAGCAGCCAAGATCGGTGGGCGGGGGACAATGGCTACACCTTC. It specifies CASSQDRWAGDNGYTF.